This T cell receptor beta chain was sequenced for a study of T cell repertoires in cytomegalovirus infection. Germline V gene data show CDR1 as SGHRS and CDR2 as YFSETQ. Trimming cost V 3 bases and J 7 bases, with 16 bases left between them. This CDR3 has 15 amino acids. TCRdb redid the calling of the reads with MiXCR, one entry per CDR3 protein. The sample has more than 350,000 distinct CDR3 sequences, 25% to 40% seen once. General study points: The ex vivo response was dominated by HLA-C-restricted CMV-specific TCR beta clonotypes.

Comment on this clonotype: What it binds is unknown.

The chain employs TRBV5-1 and TRBJ2-2, with a tentative D call TRBD1 (7 bases). Sequencing input: PBMCs. The receptor's source is a human donor in good health (CMV status not recorded). Some clones in this sample may be carry-over from other donors' samples. The CDR3 reads CASSWGDSSSGELFF. DNA for the CDR3: TGCGCCAGCAGCTGGGGGGACAGCTCGAGCGGGGAGCTGTTTTTT.